This TCR beta chain is drawn from a study of brain T cells in children with intractable seizures (dated by TCRdb to the early 2020s). With respect to the entire study: A NanoString immunology panel was first used to screen resected brain tissue from 53 pediatric epilepsy surgery cases for immune gene transcripts. Among the approximately 12 selected surgery cases, pre-surgery blood was additionally sequenced for eight, leaving four cases with brain tissue only.

TCR beta chain sequences were generated from genomic DNA using the immunoSEQ assay. The study's own analysis went as follows. CDR3 sequences that did not begin with the conserved framework cysteine at position 104 were removed manually. To get clonality, the normalized Shannon's Diversity Index was subtracted from one, giving values from 0 (maximal diversity) to 1 (oligoclonal). Chi-squared comparison-of-proportions tests assessed whether the same CDR3 differed in frequency between samples, such as brain versus blood. Public clonotypes were found by searching immuneACCESS, and the VDJdb browser was used to assess similarity to known antiviral clonotypes. In its TCRdb copy, this immuneACCESS table keeps in-frame sequences only and misses some clones. Where compared with another copy, unresolved V genes explain less than half of these, and the others have no known cause. V, J and clone size are taken as reported in that table, and D and trimming were inferred from the DNA itself. The sample records roughly 64,000 clones, 90% to 96% of which are singletons. Together, the top ten hold roughly 0.38% of the sample.

The full study reports these points: Viral specificity was inferred solely from CDR3 sequence similarity, and the HCMV serostatus of the patients was not known. Because sequencing depth differed between pre- and post-surgery blood, the absence of clones from the pre-surgery sample may reflect undersampling.

V loses 8 bases of germline sequence and J loses 7 bases, and the interval between the two ends is 24 bases. The CDR3 spans 17 residues, from the cysteine through the phenylalanine. The read is trimmed to its CDR3 DNA, 51 bases read in frame from base 1. CDR1 and CDR2 were assigned from the germline V gene (reference sequence) as LNHDA and SQIVND. Per the publication, the time point label means: resected brain tissue, or blood drawn just prior to surgery. The surgery cases with the highest brain T cell transcript signatures were chosen for TCR beta chain sequencing of brain tissue, and also of blood when blood was available. Before surgery, the patients had been given at least one anti-epileptic drug. TCR-sequenced patients were children with drug-resistant epilepsy due to tuberous sclerosis complex, focal cortical dysplasia, Rasmussen encephalitis or hemimegalencephaly. Blood was drawn right before the epilepsy surgery. The Monarch genomic DNA purification kit was used to extract bulk genomic DNA from unsorted brain tissue and from whole blood.

In the case of this clone: Its antigen remains unidentified. No quality values exist for individual bases; no much larger clone is one base distant.

The sequencing here drew on peripheral blood, taken at surgery. The receptor comes from a boy under three years old with focal cortical dysplasia and intractable seizures. The rearranged chain carries TRBV19 and TRBJ1-6, with the D segment identity uncertain. The DNA is as follows: TGTGCCAGTGGCAATGACGCCCGCCGGAGCCCAAATTCACCCCTCCACTTT. Its translation reads: CASGNDARRSPNSPLHF.